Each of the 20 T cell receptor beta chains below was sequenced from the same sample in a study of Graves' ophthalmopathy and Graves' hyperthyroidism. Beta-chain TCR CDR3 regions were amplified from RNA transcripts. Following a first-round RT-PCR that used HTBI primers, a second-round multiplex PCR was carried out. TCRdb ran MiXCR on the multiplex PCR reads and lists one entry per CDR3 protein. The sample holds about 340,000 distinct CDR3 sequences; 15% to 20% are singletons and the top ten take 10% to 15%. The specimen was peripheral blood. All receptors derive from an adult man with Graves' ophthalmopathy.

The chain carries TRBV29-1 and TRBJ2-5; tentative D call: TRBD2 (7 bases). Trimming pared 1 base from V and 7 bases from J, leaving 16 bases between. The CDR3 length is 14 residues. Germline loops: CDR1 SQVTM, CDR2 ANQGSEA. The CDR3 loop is CSVEGGGPIGTQYF. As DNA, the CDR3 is TGCAGCGTTGAAGGCGGGGGCCCCATTGGGACCCAGTACTTC. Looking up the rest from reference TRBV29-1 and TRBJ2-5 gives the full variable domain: SAVISQKPSRDICQRGTSLTIQCQVDSQVTMMFWYRQQPGQSLTLIATANQGSEATYESGFVIDKFPISRPNLTFSTLTVSNMSPEDSSIYLCSVEGGGPIGTQYFGPGTRLLVL.

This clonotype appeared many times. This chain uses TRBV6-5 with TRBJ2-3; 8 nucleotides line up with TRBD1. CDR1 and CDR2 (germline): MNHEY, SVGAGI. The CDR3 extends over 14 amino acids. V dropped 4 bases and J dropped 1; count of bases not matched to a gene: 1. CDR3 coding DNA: TGTGCCAGCAGTTGGGGACAGGGCACAGATACGCAGTATTTT. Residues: CASSWGQGTDTQYF.

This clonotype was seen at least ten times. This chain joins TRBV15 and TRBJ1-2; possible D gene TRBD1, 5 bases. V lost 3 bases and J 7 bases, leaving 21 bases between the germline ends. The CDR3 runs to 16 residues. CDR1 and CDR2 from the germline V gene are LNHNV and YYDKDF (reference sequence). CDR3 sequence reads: CATSSPTRGDVSGYTF. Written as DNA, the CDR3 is TGTGCCACCAGCAGCCCCACCCGAGGGGATGTAAGTGGCTACACCTTC. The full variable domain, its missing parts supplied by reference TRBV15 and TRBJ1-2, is DAMVIQNPRYQVTQFGKPVTLSCSQTLNHNVMYWYQQKSSQAPKLLFHYYDKDFNNEADTPDNFQSRRPNTSFCFLDIRSPGLGDTAMYLCATSSPTRGDVSGYTFGSGTRLTVV.

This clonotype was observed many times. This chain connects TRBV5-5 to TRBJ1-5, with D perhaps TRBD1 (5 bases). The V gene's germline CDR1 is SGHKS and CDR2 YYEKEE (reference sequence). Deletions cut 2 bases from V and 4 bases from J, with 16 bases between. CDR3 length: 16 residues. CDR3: CASSLFSGQANQPQHF. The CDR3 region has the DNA TGTGCCAGCAGCTTATTCTCCGGACAAGCGAATCAGCCCCAGCATTTT.

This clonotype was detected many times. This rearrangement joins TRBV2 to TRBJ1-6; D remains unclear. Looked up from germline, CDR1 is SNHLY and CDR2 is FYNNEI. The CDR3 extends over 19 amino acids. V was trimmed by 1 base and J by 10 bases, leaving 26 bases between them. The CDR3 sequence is CASSEVSIPLEASRSPLHF. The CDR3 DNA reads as TGTGCCAGCAGTGAAGTCTCCATCCCGTTGGAGGCAAGCAGGTCACCCCTCCACTTT.

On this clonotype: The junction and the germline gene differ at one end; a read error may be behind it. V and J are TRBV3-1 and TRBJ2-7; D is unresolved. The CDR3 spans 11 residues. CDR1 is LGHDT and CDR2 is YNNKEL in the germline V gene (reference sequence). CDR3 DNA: TGTGCCATCAGCCAAGAATACGAGCAGTACTTC. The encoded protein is CAISQEYEQYF.

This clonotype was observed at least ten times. The CDR3 DNA reads as TGTGCCAGCAGCTTTGGGGGGGGCCCAGAAGAGACCCAGTACTTC. This codes for CASSFGGGPEETQYF. The genes are TRBV7-3 and TRBJ2-5, with a weak D call TRBD2 (7 bases). The CDR3 covers 15 residues. V gave up 3 bases and J gave up 3 bases, with 14 bases separating them. Germline CDR1 and CDR2: SGHTA and FQGTGA.

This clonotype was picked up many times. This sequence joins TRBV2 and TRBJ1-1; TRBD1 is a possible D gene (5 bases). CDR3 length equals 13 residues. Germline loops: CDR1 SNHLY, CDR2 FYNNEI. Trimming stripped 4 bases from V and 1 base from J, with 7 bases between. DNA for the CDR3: TGTGCCAGCAGTGTGGACACGAACACTGAAGCTTTCTTT. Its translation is CASSVDTNTEAFF.

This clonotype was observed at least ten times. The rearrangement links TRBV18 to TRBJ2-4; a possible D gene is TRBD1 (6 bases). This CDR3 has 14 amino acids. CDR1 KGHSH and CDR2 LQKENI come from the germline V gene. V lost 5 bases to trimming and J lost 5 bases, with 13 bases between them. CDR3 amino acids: CASSIPGAENIQYF. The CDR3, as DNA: TGTGCCAGCTCAATACCAGGGGCTGAAAACATTCAGTACTTC.

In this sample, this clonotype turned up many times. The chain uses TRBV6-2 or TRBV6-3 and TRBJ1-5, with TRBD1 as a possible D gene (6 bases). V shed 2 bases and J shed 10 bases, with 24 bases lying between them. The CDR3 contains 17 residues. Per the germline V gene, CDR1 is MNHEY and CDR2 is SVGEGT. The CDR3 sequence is CASSYSKGGTREGPQHF. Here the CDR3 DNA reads TGTGCCAGCAGTTACAGTAAAGGGGGGACCCGCGAAGGACCCCAGCATTTT.

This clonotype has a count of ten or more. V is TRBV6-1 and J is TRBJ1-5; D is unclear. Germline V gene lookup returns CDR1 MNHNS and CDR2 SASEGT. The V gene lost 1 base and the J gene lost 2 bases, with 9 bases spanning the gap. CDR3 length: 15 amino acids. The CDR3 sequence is CASSEGQDRNQPQHF. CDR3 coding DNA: TGTGCCAGCAGTGAAGGGCAGGACCGCAATCAGCCCCAGCATTTT.

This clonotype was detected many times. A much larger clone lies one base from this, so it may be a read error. CDR3 bases: TGTGCCAGCAGCCGTAGCGGGGCTGGCACTGGAGCTTTCTTT. Translating gives CASSRSGAGTGAFF. This sequence joins TRBV12-3 or TRBV12-4 and TRBJ1-1; D perhaps matches TRBD1 (5 bases). The CDR3 covers 14 residues.

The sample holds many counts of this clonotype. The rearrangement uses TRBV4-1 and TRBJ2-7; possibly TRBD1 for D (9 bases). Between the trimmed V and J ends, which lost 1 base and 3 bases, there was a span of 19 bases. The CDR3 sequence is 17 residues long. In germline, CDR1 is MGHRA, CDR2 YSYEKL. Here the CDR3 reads CASSQGIGGDRVYEQYF. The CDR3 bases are TGCGCCAGCAGCCAAGGCATCGGGGGGGACAGGGTCTACGAGCAGTACTTC.

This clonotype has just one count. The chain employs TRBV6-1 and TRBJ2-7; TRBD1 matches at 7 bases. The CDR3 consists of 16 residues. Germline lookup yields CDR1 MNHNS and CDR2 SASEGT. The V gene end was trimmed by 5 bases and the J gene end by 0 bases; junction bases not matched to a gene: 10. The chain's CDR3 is CASSLLGTVPSYEQYF. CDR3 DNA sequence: TGTGCCAGCAGTCTATTAGGGACAGTCCCCTCCTACGAGCAGTACTTC.

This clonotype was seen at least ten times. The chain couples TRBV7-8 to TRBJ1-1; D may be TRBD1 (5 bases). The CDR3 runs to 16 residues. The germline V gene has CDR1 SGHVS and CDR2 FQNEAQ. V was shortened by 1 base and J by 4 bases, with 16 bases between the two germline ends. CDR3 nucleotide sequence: TGTGCCAGCAGCTTAGTCGAAATAGGGACGGCCACTGAAGCTTTCTTT. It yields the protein CASSLVEIGTATEAFF.

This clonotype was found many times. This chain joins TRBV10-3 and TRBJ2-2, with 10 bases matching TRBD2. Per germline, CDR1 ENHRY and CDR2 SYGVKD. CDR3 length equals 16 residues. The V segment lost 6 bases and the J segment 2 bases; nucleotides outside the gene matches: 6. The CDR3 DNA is TGTGCCATCAGAGCTCGGACTAGCGGTAACACCGGGGAGCTGTTTTTT. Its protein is CAIRARTSGNTGELFF.

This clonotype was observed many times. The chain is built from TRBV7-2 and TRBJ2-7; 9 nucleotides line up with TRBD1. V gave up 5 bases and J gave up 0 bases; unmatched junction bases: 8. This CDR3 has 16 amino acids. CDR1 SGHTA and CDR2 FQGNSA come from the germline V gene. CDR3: CASSPAGTGLSYEQYF. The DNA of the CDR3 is TGTGCCAGCAGCCCAGCCGGGACAGGGCTCTCCTACGAGCAGTACTTC.

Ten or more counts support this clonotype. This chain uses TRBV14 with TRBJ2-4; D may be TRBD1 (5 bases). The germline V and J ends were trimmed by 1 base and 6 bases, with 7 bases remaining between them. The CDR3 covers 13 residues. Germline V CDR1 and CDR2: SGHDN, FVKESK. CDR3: CASSQGTRNIQYF. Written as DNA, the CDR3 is TGTGCCAGCAGCCAAGGGACACGAAACATTCAGTACTTC.

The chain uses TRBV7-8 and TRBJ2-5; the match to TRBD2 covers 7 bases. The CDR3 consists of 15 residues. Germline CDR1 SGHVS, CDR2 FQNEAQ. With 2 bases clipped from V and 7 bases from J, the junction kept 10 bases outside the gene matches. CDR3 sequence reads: CASSLNVGGSGTQYF. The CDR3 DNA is TGTGCCAGCAGCTTAAACGTGGGAGGGTCAGGGACCCAGTACTTC. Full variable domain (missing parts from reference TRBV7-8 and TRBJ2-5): GAGVSQSPRYKVAKRGQDVALRCDPISGHVSLFWYQQALGQGPEFLTYFQNEAQLDKSGLPSDRFFAERPEGSVSTLKIQRTQQEDSAVYLCASSLNVGGSGTQYFGPGTRLLVL.

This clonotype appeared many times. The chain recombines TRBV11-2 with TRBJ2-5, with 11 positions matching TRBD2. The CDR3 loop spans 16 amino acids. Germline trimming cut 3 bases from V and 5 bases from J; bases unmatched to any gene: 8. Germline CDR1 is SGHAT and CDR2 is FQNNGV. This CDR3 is CASSFQTSGGEETQYF. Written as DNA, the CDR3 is TGTGCCAGCAGCTTCCAAACTAGCGGGGGAGAGGAGACCCAGTACTTC.